These 26 T cell receptor beta chains were all obtained from the same sample, sequenced in a study of regulatory T cells in long-lasting Graves disease. The time point was: newly diagnosed GD, antithyroid drugs for less than 3 months. The TCR library was made from RNA extracted from PBMCs. Investigators prepared the TCR beta libraries by applying iRepertoire HTBI primers and Arm-PCR of CDR3 regions. TCRdb re-called the multiplex PCR reads with MiXCR, one entry per CDR3 protein. The sample shows 400,000 to 500,000 distinct CDR3 sequences, about 15% of them seen only once. These same records also appear under a second study, on T cells in Graves' hyperthyroidism and ophthalmopathy.

Material: peripheral blood mononuclear cells (PBMCs), obtained at new diagnosis, from a patient treated with antithyroid drugs. The receptors shown here come from a woman aged 40 to 55 with Graves disease.

In this sample, this clonotype turned up many times. The rearrangement uses TRBV12-3 or TRBV12-4 and TRBJ2-4; possibly TRBD2 for D (5 bases). V gave up 4 bases and J gave up 2 bases, with 12 bases separating them. The CDR3 length is 15 residues. CDR3 sequence reads: CASSSGGLTKNIQYF. CDR3 bases: TGTGCCAGCAGTTCAGGAGGTTTGACCAAAAACATTCAGTACTTC.

In this sample, this clonotype turned up many times. The chain carries TRBV7-3 and TRBJ2-5; 8 bases agree with TRBD1. The V and J ends lost 4 bases and 2 bases, in that order; junction bases with no gene match: 6. This CDR3 is built from 15 residues. Per the germline V gene, CDR1 is SGHTA and CDR2 is FQGTGA. The CDR3 sequence is CASSSGQGIQETQYF. The DNA of the CDR3 is TGTGCCAGCAGCTCCGGACAGGGTATACAAGAGACCCAGTACTTC.

This clonotype came up many times. The chain employs TRBV5-1 and TRBJ2-5; TRBD1 might be the D (6 bases). CDR1 and CDR2 (germline): SGHRS, YFSETQ. Trimming took 3 bases from V and 9 from J, leaving 15 bases between them. The CDR3 consists of 13 residues. The CDR3 coding sequence is TGCGCCAGCAGCTCGGACAGACAAGGGTCCCAGTACTTC. It yields the protein CASSSDRQGSQYF.

V and J are TRBV7-3 and TRBJ2-1; 8 nucleotides align to TRBD2. In germline, CDR1 is SGHTA, CDR2 FQGTGA. The CDR3 consists of 13 residues. After removal of 5 bases from V and 8 bases from J, the junction contained 5 bases not matched to a gene. As DNA, the CDR3 is TGTGCCAGCAGCGTCGGGACTAGGGATGAGCAGTTCTTC. Residues: CASSVGTRDEQFF.

As concerns this clonotype: One base separates it from a far larger clone, so it is likely a read error. The chain joins TRBV11-2 to TRBJ2-7, with a possible D match to TRBD2 (5 bases). Germline V gene sequence: CDR1 SGHAT, CDR2 FQNNGV. The CDR3 consists of 15 residues. The V end lost 5 bases, the J end lost 2 bases, and 16 bases lay between the germline ends. The CDR3 DNA is TGTGCCAGCAGCCTCCTGGCGGGTTCCACCTACGAGCAGTACTTC. It codes for CASSLLAGSTYEQYF.

The V call is TRBV19, the J call TRBJ2-1; TRBD2 matches at 10 bases. The V segment lost 1 base and the J segment 3 bases; nucleotides outside the gene matches: 0. Germline-derived CDR1 and CDR2 are LNHDA and SQIVND (reference sequence). This CDR3 region has 15 residues. The CDR3 region has the DNA TGTGCCAGTAGTATAGCTAGCGGGAGCTACAATGAGCAGTTCTTC. Amino acids: CASSIASGSYNEQFF.

In the case of this clonotype: A far larger clone is a single base away, which makes a read error likely. The chain recombines TRBV7-2 with TRBJ1-2, with unresolved D. The germline V gene encodes CDR1 SGHTA and CDR2 FQGNSA. The CDR3 contains 14 residues. Trimming cost V 5 bases and J 7 bases, with 17 bases left between them. CDR3 coding DNA: TGTGCCAGCAGCCCCCCCTGGGCCTCTGGTGGCTACACCTTC. Translation gives CASSPPWASGGYTF.

About this clonotype: One end of the junction is discordant with germline, which a read error may explain. The chain carries TRBV7-8 and TRBJ1-1; D might be TRBD1 (5 bases). CDR1 is SGHVS and CDR2 is FQNEAQ in the germline V gene. The CDR3 loop spans 14 amino acids. The CDR3, as DNA: TGTGCCGGCAGCTTCGCAGGGACGAACACTGAAGCTTTCTTT. Protein product: CAGSFAGTNTEAFF.

This clonotype was detected many times. The chain is built from TRBV20-1 and TRBJ2-5; a possible D gene is TRBD2 (5 bases). V lost 7 bases, J lost 4 bases, and 13 bases lay in between. This CDR3 contains 12 residues. Germline V gene data show CDR1 as DFQATT and CDR2 as SNEGSKA (reference sequence). CDR3 residues: CSGAASRETQYF. The CDR3 region has the DNA TGCAGTGGGGCCGCTAGCCGAGAGACCCAGTACTTC.

The sample holds many counts of this clonotype. The chain combines TRBV6-5 with TRBJ2-5; tentatively, D is TRBD2 (5 bases). Trimming took 4 bases from V and 12 from J, leaving 18 bases between them. This CDR3 region has 13 residues. CDR1 is MNHEY and CDR2 is SVGAGI in the germline V gene. The CDR3 sequence: CASSLLGEDLEYF. The CDR3 nucleotides are TGTGCCAGCAGTTTACTAGGAGAAGATTTGGAGTACTTC.

This clonotype was recorded at least ten times. The J gene is TRBJ2-1, the V gene TRBV9, with D possibly TRBD2 on 6 matching bases. CDR3 size: 13 residues. Germline values: CDR1 SGDLS, CDR2 YYNGEE. Between the trimmed V and J ends, which lost 3 bases and 8 bases, there was a span of 12 bases. In DNA form, the CDR3 reads TGTGCCAGCAGCGCCCGACTAGGCTATGAGCAGTTCTTC. Translating it yields CASSARLGYEQFF.

In this sample, this clonotype turned up a few times. The chain employs TRBV14 and TRBJ2-5; either TRBD1 or TRBD2 may supply D (5 bases each). This CDR3 comprises 17 residues. CDR1 is SGHDN, CDR2 FVKESK, per germline. V shed 4 bases and J shed 5 bases, with 23 bases lying between them. The CDR3 bases are TGTGCCAGCAGCCCCGGGATAAAGGGGCGGTATGTGGAGACCCAGTACTTC. It is translated as CASSPGIKGRYVETQYF.

The chain uses TRBV20-1 and TRBJ1-3; perhaps TRBD1 as D (6 bases). The V and J ends lost 3 bases and 4 bases respectively, with 16 bases between them. Germline CDR1 reads DFQATT; CDR2 reads SNEGSKA (reference sequence). The CDR3 is 15 amino acids. The chain's CDR3 is CSARPDRSAGNTIYF. In DNA, the CDR3 is TGCAGTGCTAGGCCTGACAGGTCTGCGGGAAACACCATATATTTT.

V usage is TRBV4-1 and J usage is TRBJ1-2; tentative D call: TRBD1 (5 bases). Trimming shortened V by 1 base and J by 3 bases, and 15 bases separated the two germline ends. CDR3 size: 16 residues. Germline assignment: CDR1 MGHRA and CDR2 YSYEKL. For the CDR3, the DNA is TGCGCCAGCAGCCAAGGCCGAGGAGGCAGGGACTATGGCTACACCTTC. Protein sequence: CASSQGRGGRDYGYTF.

Comments on this clonotype: Relative to the germline gene, one junction end is altered; a read error may explain this. The V call is TRBV11-2, the J call TRBJ2-1, with 8 bases identical to TRBD2. In germline, CDR1 is SGHAT, CDR2 FQNNGV. This CDR3 spans 16 amino acids. Written as DNA, the CDR3 is TGCGCCAGCAGCCTAGCCGACGACGCGGGAGGTTTCGTGCAGTTCTTC. This gives the protein CASSLADDAGGFVQFF. Filled out from reference TRBV11-2 and TRBJ2-1, the complete variable domain reads EAGVAQSPRYKIIEKRQSVAFWCNPISGHATLYWYQQILGQGPKLLIQFQNNGVVDDSQLPKDRFSAERLKGVDSTLKIQPAKLEDSAVYLCASSLADDAGGFVQFFGPGTRLTVL.

This clonotype showed up just a few times. At one of its ends the junction is not consistent with the germline gene, which may arise from a read error. The chain recombines TRBV5-5 with TRBJ2-2; TRBD2 matches at 12 bases. Per germline, CDR1 SGHKS and CDR2 YYEKEE (reference sequence). CDR3 length: 16 residues. The chain's CDR3 is CASSPPLAGGTGKLFF. CDR3 DNA: TGTGCCAGCAGCCCCCCACTAGCGGGAGGCACCGGGAAGCTGTTTTTT.

Details on this clonotype: A much larger clone is a single base away; this may be a read error. This chain joins TRBV5-1 and TRBJ2-4; D remains unclear. The CDR3 is 14 amino acids. Germline V gene lookup returns CDR1 SGHRS and CDR2 YFSETQ. Trimming cost V 4 bases and J 2 bases, with 10 bases left between them. The CDR3 sequence is CASSPSDPKNIQYF. The CDR3 nucleotides are TGCGCCAGCAGCCCATCAGATCCCAAAAACATTCAGTACTTC.

This sequence joins TRBV15 and TRBJ2-7; no definite D call. This CDR3 region has 12 residues. Germline V gene lookup returns CDR1 LNHNV and CDR2 YYDKDF (reference sequence). Between the trimmed V and J ends, which lost 5 bases and 4 bases, there was a span of 9 bases. The CDR3 sequence is CATSRLGYEQYF. DNA for the CDR3: TGTGCCACCAGCCGACTCGGATACGAGCAGTACTTC.

This clonotype was seen ten or more times. The rearrangement joins TRBV28 to TRBJ1-4; D may be TRBD1 (5 bases). V was cut by 8 bases and J by 3 bases, with 10 bases left in between. Looked up from germline, CDR1 is MDHEN and CDR2 is SYDVKM. This CDR3 contains 13 residues. CDR3 residues: CASGGGANEKLFF. In DNA, the CDR3 is TGTGCCAGCGGGGGGGGAGCTAATGAAAAACTGTTTTTT. The full variable domain, in which reference TRBV28 and TRBJ1-4 provide the parts outside the CDR3, is DVKVTQSSRYLVKRTGEKVFLECVQDMDHENMFWYRQDPGLGLRLIYFSYDVKMKEKGDIPEGYSVSREKKERFSLILESASTNQTSMYLCASGGGANEKLFFGSGTQLSVL.

This chain joins TRBV12-3 or TRBV12-4 and TRBJ1-4, with D tentatively TRBD1 (5 bases). V was trimmed by 5 bases and J by 8 bases, leaving 18 bases between them. The CDR3 has 15 amino acids. In DNA, the CDR3 is TGTGCCAGCAGTACAGCCCGGGGCCCGAGGGAAAAACTGTTTTTT. Its protein is CASSTARGPREKLFF.

This clonotype was recorded at least ten times. The V and J genes are TRBV28 and TRBJ2-7, with 7 bases that match TRBD2. Germline CDR1 MDHEN, CDR2 SYDVKM. V dropped 2 bases and J dropped 3; count of bases not matched to a gene: 4. CDR3 length equals 14 residues. This chain's CDR3 is CASSLGGGDYEQYF. The CDR3 DNA follows: TGTGCCAGCAGTTTAGGGGGGGGGGACTACGAGCAGTACTTC.

The rearrangement links TRBV7-2 to TRBJ2-1, with D possibly being TRBD2 (5 bases). The germline V gene encodes CDR1 SGHTA and CDR2 FQGNSA. The length of the CDR3 is 15 residues. Deletions cut 5 bases from V and 4 bases from J, with 15 bases between. CDR3 in amino acids: CASSPLSGAYNEQFF. The CDR3 DNA reads TGTGCCAGCAGCCCCCTCAGCGGAGCTTACAATGAGCAGTTCTTC.

Details on this clonotype: Lacking the conserved final phenylalanine or tryptophan, this CDR3 likely reflects a read error. The J gene is TRBJ2-7, the V gene TRBV20-1; D unresolved. V gave up 0 bases and J gave up 3 bases, with 12 bases separating them. Germline V gene lookup returns CDR1 DFQATT and CDR2 SNEGSKA (reference sequence). This CDR3 spans 14 amino acids. CDR3 sequence: CSARDGLVGYEQYL. CDR3 nucleotide sequence: TGCAGTGCTAGAGACGGGCTAGTGGGCTACGAGCAGTACCTC.

This clonotype was observed many times. The rearrangement uses TRBV6-1 and TRBJ2-1; 9 bases align to TRBD1. V shed 6 bases, J shed 4 bases, and the junction held 13 bases outside the gene matches. The germline V gene has CDR1 MNHNS and CDR2 SASEGT. The CDR3 sequence is 17 residues long. In DNA, the CDR3 is TGTGCCAGCAGGAGTTTTTGGGGGGACAGGGATTACAATGAGCAGTTCTTC. The encoded protein is CASRSFWGDRDYNEQFF.

This clonotype was seen more than once but under ten times. This chain joins TRBV28 and TRBJ1-3; TRBD1 is a possible D gene (5 bases). CDR3 length: 15 amino acids. V was cut by 5 bases and J by 4 bases, with 15 bases left in between. Germline V gene sequence: CDR1 MDHEN, CDR2 SYDVKM. CDR3 residues: CASSPQGVPGNTIYF. The CDR3 coding sequence is TGTGCCAGCAGTCCTCAAGGGGTACCCGGAAACACCATATATTTT.

J is TRBJ2-7 and V is TRBV4-1; 7 bases fit TRBD1. V trimming: 8 bases; J trimming: 3 bases; junction bases outside the gene matches: 13. There are 15 residues in the CDR3. The germline CDR1 and CDR2 sequences are MGHRA and YSYEKL. CDR3 in amino acids: CASAQEGQARYEQYF. DNA for the CDR3: TGCGCCAGCGCCCAAGAAGGACAGGCGCGCTACGAGCAGTACTTC.